The sequence of this TCR beta chain was determined in a study of T-cell reconstitution after alpha-beta-depleted transplantation in children. In germline, CDR1 is SQVTM, CDR2 ANQGSEA. This CDR3 has 12 amino acids. The germline V and J ends were trimmed by 7 bases and 2 bases, with 11 bases remaining between them. This clonotype was counted at least ten times. No antigen is known for it. Study-wide results and caveats: After transplant, at about two months, alpha-beta T cells were reportedly derived from several hundred expanded graft clones. Some patients showed high day-60 TCRbeta diversity, which derived from surviving recipient T cells and thymic progenitors. T-cell counts and diversity were attributed mostly to newly produced T cells one year after transplant.

Unique molecular identifiers were used to barcode this TCRbeta library. TCRdb processed the PCR reads anew with MiXCR; each CDR3 protein has one entry. The sample consists of more than 25,000 distinct CDR3 sequences, roughly 6% of them appearing once. This sequence originates from a male patient younger than 18 who had a stem cell transplant for acute myeloid leukemia, so the T cells may come from the graft donor. The chain employs TRBV29-1 and TRBJ2-5, with D uncertain. The sample in question was PBMCs, mostly from graft donor cells, obtained 180 days after TCRalphabeta/CD19-depleted stem cell transplant. Here the CDR3 reads CSAGRFQETQYF. CDR3 sequence (DNA): TGCAGCGCCGGACGGTTTCAAGAGACCCAGTACTTC.